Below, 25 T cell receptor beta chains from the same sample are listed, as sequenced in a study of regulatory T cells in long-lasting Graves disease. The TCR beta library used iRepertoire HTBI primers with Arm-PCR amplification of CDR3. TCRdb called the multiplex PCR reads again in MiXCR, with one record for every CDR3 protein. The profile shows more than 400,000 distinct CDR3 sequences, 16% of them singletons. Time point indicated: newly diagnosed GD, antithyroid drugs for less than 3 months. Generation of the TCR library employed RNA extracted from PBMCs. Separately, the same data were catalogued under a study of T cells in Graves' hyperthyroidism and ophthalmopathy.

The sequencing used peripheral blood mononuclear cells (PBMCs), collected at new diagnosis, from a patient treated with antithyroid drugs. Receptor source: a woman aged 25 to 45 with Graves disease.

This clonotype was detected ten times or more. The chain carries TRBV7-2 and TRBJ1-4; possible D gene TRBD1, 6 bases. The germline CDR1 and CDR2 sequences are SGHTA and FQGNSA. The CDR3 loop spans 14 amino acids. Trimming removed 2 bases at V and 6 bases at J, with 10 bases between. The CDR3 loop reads CASSLIGGDEKLFF. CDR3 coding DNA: TGTGCCAGCAGCTTAATTGGGGGCGATGAAAAACTGTTTTTT.

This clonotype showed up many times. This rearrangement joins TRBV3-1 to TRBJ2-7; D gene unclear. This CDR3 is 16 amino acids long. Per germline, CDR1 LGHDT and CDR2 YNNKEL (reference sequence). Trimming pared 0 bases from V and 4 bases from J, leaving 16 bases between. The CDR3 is CASSQDRWAGDYEQYF. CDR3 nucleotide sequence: TGTGCCAGCAGCCAAGATCGCTGGGCAGGTGATTACGAGCAGTACTTC.

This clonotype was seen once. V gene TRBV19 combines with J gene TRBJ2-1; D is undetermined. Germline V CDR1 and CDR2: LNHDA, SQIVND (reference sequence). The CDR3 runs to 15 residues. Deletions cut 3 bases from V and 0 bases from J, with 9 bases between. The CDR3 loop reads CASSIGIRSYNEQFF. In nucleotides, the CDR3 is TGTGCCAGTAGTATTGGCATCCGCTCCTACAATGAGCAGTTCTTC.

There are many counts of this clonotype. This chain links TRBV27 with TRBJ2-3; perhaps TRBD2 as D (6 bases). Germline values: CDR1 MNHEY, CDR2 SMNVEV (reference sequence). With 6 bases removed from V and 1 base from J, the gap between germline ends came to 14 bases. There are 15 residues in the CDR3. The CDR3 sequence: CASSPHGEGTDTQYF. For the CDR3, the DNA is TGTGCCAGCAGCCCCCATGGGGAGGGCACAGATACGCAGTATTTT.

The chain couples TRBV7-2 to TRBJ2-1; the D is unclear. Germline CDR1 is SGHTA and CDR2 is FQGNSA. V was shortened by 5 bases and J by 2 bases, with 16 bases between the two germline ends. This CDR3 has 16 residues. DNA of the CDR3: TGTGCCAGCAGCATCCAGAAGGGCCCAGCCTACAATGAGCAGTTCTTC. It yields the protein CASSIQKGPAYNEQFF.

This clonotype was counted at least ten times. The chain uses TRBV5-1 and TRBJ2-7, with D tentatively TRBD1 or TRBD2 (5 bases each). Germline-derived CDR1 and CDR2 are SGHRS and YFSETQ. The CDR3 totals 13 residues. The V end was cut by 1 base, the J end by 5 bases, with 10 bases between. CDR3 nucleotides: TGCGCCAGCAGCTTGTCGCAGGGAGACGAGCAGTACTTC. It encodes CASSLSQGDEQYF.

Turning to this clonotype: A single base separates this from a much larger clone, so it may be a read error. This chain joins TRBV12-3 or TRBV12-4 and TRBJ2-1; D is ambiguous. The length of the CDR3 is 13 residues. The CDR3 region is CAGSPPANNEQFF. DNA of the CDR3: TGTGCCGGCAGCCCACCGGCGAATAATGAGCAGTTCTTC.

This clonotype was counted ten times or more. The CDR3 DNA sequence: TGTGCCATCAGTGAGTCGAGCGGGTCCGCCAAATACGAGCAGTACTTC. Its translation: CAISESSGSAKYEQYF. This sequence joins TRBV10-3 and TRBJ2-7, with D maybe TRBD2 (6 bases). CDR3 length: 16 residues. CDR1 ENHRY and CDR2 SYGVKD come from the germline V gene. Trimming took 0 bases from V and 4 from J, leaving 16 bases between them.

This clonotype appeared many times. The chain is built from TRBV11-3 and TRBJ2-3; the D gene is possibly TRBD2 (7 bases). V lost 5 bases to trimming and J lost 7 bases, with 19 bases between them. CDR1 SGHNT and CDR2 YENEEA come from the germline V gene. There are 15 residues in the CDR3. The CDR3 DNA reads TGTGCCAGCAGCCCGAGAGGGGAGGGGGTAAATACGCAGTATTTT. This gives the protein CASSPRGEGVNTQYF.

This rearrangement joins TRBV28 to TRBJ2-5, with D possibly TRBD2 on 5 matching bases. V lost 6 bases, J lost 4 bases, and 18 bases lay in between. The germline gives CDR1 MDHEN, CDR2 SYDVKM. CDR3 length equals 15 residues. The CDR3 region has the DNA TGTGCCAGCAGCTTAAGTGAGGGCCTGGCAGAGACCCAGTACTTC. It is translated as CASSLSEGLAETQYF.

CDR3 sequence (DNA): TGTGCCAGCAGTGATCCGGGCAAGGGCTACGAGCAGTACTTC. It encodes CASSDPGKGYEQYF. The chain employs TRBV28 and TRBJ2-7; D ambiguous. The CDR3 runs to 14 residues. V lost 5 bases, J lost 3 bases, and 14 bases lay in between. Germline values: CDR1 MDHEN, CDR2 SYDVKM.

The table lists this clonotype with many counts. Here the CDR3 DNA reads TGTGCCAGCAGTTTCGAGGGACAGGGCCCCTACGAGCAGTACTTC. The encoded protein is CASSFEGQGPYEQYF. V usage is TRBV7-9 and J usage is TRBJ2-7; 9 bases match TRBD1. CDR1 SEHNR and CDR2 FQNEAQ come from the germline V gene (reference sequence). The CDR3 contains 15 residues. With 6 bases clipped from V and 2 bases from J, the junction kept 8 bases outside the gene matches.

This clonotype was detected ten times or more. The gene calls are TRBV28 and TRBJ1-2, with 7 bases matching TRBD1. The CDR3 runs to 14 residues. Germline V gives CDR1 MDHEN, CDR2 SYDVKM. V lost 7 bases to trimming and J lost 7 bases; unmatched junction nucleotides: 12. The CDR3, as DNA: TGTGCCAGCAAAGGGACAGTGCCGCGGAGTGGCTACACCTTC. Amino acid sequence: CASKGTVPRSGYTF.

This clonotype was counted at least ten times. As DNA, the CDR3 is TGTGCCTGGATCCCGGGGCTAGCGGGACCATACCAAGAGACCCAGTACTTC. Translated, it gives CAWIPGLAGPYQETQYF. This chain uses TRBV30 with TRBJ2-5, with 9 bases identical to TRBD2. Germline V gene sequence: CDR1 GTSNPN, CDR2 SVGIG (reference sequence). The trim removed 4 bases at V and 0 bases at J, leaving 12 bases unmatched. This CDR3 region has 17 residues.

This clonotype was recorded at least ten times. CDR3 sequence: CASSRPGQGNTEAFF. In DNA form, the CDR3 reads TGTGCCAGCAGCCGTCCGGGACAGGGGAACACTGAAGCTTTCTTT. The V call is TRBV12-3 or TRBV12-4, the J call TRBJ1-1; 9 bases are shared with TRBD1. The trim removed 6 bases at V and 1 base at J, leaving 6 bases unmatched. CDR3 length: 15 amino acids.

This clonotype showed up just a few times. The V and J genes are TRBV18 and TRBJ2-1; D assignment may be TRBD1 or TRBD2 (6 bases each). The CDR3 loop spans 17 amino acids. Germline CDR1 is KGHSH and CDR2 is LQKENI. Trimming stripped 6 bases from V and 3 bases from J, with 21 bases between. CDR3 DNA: TGTGCCAGCTCGCCCTATCTAGTAGGGGGAGGCTACAATGAGCAGTTCTTC. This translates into CASSPYLVGGGYNEQFF.

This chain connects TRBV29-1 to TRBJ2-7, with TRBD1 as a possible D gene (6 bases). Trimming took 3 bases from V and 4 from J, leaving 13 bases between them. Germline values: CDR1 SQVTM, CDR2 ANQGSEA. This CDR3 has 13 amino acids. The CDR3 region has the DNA TGCAGCGTTGATAGGGACAATGGGTACGAGCAGTACTTC. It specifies CSVDRDNGYEQYF.

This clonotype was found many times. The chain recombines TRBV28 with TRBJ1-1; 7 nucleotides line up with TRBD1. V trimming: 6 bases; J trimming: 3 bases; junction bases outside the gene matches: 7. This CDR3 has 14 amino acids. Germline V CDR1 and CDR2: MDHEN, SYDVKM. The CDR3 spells CASRRGGKDTEAFF. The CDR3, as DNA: TGTGCCAGCAGGAGAGGGGGCAAGGACACTGAAGCTTTCTTT.

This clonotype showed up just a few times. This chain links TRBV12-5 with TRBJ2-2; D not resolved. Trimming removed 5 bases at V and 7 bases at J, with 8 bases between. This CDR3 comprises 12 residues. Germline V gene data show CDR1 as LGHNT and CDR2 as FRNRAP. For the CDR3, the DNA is TGTGCTAGTGGTGTGTCGGGCGGGGAGCTGTTTTTT. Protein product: CASGVSGGELFF. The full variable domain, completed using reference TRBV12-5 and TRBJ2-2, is DARVTQTPRHKVTEMGQEVTMRCQPILGHNTVFWYRQTMMQGLELLAYFRNRAPLDDSGMPKDRFSAEMPDATLATLKIQPSEPRDSAVYFCASGVSGGELFFGEGSRLTVL.

The CDR3 DNA is TGTGCCAGCAGTCGCGGGGGTACTAGCGGGAGGTTTGAGCAGTTCTTC. Amino acids: CASSRGGTSGRFEQFF. The chain uses TRBV28 and TRBJ2-1, with 12 nucleotides matching TRBD2. V was clipped by 5 bases and J by 9 bases; unmatched bases: 11. The germline V gene encodes CDR1 MDHEN and CDR2 SYDVKM. The CDR3 has 16 amino acids.

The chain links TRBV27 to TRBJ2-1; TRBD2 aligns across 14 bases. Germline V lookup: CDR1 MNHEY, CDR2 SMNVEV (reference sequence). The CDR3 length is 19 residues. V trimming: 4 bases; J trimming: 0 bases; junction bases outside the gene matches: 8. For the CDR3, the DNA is TGTGCCAGCAGTTACCGACTAGCGGGAGGGGAAAGCTCCTACAATGAGCAGTTCTTC. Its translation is CASSYRLAGGESSYNEQFF.

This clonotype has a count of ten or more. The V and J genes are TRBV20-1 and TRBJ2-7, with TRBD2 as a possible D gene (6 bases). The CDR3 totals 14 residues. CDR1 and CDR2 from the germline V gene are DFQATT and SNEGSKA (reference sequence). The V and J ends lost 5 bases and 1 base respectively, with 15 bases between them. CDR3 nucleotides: TGCAGTGCTGTCCTTGGGGGGAATTCCTACGAGCAGTACTTC. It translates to CSAVLGGNSYEQYF.

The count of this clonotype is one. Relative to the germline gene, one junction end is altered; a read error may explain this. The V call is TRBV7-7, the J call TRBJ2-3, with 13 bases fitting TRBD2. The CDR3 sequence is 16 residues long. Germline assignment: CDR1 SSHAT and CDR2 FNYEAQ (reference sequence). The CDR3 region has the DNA TGTGCTAGCAGTTCTGGGACTAGCGGGATCACAGATACGCAGTATTTT. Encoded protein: CASSSGTSGITDTQYF. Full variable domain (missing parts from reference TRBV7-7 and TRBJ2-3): GAGVSQSPRYKVTKRGQDVTLRCDPISSHATLYWYQQALGQGPEFLTYFNYEAQPDKSGLPSDRFSAERPEGSISTLTIQRTEQRDSAMYRCASSSGTSGITDTQYFGPGTRLTVL.

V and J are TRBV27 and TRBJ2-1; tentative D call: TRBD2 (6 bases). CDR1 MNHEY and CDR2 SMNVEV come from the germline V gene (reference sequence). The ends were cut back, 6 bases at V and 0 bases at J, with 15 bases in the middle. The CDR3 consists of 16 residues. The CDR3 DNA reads TGTGCCAGCAGCCCGCACGGGGGTAGCTCCTACAATGAGCAGTTCTTC. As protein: CASSPHGGSSYNEQFF.

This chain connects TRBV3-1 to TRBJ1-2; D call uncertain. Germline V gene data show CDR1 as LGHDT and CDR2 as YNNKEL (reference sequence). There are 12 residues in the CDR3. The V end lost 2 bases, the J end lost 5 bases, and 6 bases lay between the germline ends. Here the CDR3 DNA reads TGTGCCAGCAGCCAAATAGAGTATGGCTACACCTTC. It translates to CASSQIEYGYTF.